These 30 T cell receptor beta chains were sequenced from one sample in a study of blood T cell repertoires in COVID-19. Here immunoSEQ multiplex PCR was the method, and the copy in TCRdb shows in-frame clones only, minus some. This table has about 190,000 clones, over 75% appearing once. Sequencing was performed on peripheral blood. The receptor set was obtained from a woman aged 45-65 years with acute or convalescent COVID-19.

The chain links TRBV18 to TRBJ2-7; 11 bases are shared with TRBD1. The CDR3 has 16 amino acids. With 3 bases clipped from V and 4 bases from J, the junction kept 8 bases outside the gene matches. From germline, CDR1 is KGHSH and CDR2 LQKENI. CDR3 nucleotide sequence: TGTGCCAGCTCACCGATAGGACAGGGGGCTTCGTACGAGCAGTACTTC. Its protein is CASSPIGQGASYEQYF.

This clone was counted between two and nine times. The chain is built from TRBV6-5 and TRBJ1-6, with D possibly TRBD1 on 6 matching bases. The germline gives CDR1 MNHEY, CDR2 SVGAGI. The length of the CDR3 is 16 residues. The V end was cut by 0 bases, the J end by 5 bases, with 11 bases between. The CDR3 DNA follows: TGTGCCAGCAGTTACTCCCGGGGGGCTGATAATTCACCCCTCCACTTT. The encoded protein is CASSYSRGADNSPLHF.

This clone has only a few counts. The chain recombines TRBV4-3 with TRBJ1-6; 7 nucleotides agree with TRBD1. Trimming cost V 3 bases and J 4 bases; bases outside gene matches: 12. This CDR3 contains 18 residues. Germline-derived CDR1 and CDR2 are LGHNA and YSLEER. The CDR3 coding sequence is TGCGCCAGCAGCCAGGAGACAGGGCAAACCCATTATAATTCACCCCTCCACTTT. This encodes CASSQETGQTHYNSPLHF.

This chain connects TRBV5-6 to TRBJ1-2; 12 bases align to TRBD1. The germline CDR1 and CDR2 sequences are SGHDT and YYEEEE. The CDR3 length is 13 residues. Trimming removed 3 bases from V and 6 bases from J; junction bases left unmatched: 0. The CDR3 DNA reads as TGTGCCAGCAGCTGGGACAGGGGGCATGGCTACACCTTC. It is translated as CASSWDRGHGYTF.

This clone turned up a few times. The chain's CDR3 is CAIVGGLGQPQHF. CDR3 sequence (DNA): TGTGCCATCGTCGGAGGGTTAGGGCAGCCCCAGCATTTT. The chain uses TRBV28 and TRBJ1-5; no clear D. Germline V gene lookup returns CDR1 MDHEN and CDR2 SYDVKM. The CDR3 has 13 residues. The V gene lost 10 bases and the J gene lost 7 bases, with 17 bases spanning the gap.

The CDR3 region has the DNA TGTGCCAGCAGTTCCAAGGGAGGGAGTCCCTACAATGAGCAGTTCTTC. Its translation is CASSSKGGSPYNEQFF. This rearrangement joins TRBV6-6 to TRBJ2-1; 7 positions agree with TRBD2. V lost 4 bases and J lost 2; bases outside the gene matches: 8. The CDR3 spans 16 residues. Germline V lookup: CDR1 MNHNY, CDR2 SVGAGI (reference sequence).

The chain links TRBV28 to TRBJ2-7; D perhaps matches TRBD2 (6 bases). Germline CDR1 is MDHEN and CDR2 is SYDVKM. The CDR3 is 13 residues long. V was trimmed by 3 bases and J by 2 bases, leaving 8 bases between them. The CDR3 protein is CASSFGTPYEQYF. The DNA of the CDR3 is TGTGCCAGCAGTTTCGGGACTCCCTACGAGCAGTACTTC.

The CDR3 nucleotides are TGTGCCAGCAGCCGGACGGGATCCTACGAGCAGTACTTC. Its protein is CASSRTGSYEQYF. J is TRBJ2-7 and V is TRBV6-5; TRBD2 is a possible D gene (5 bases). CDR1 and CDR2 (germline): MNHEY, SVGAGI. The CDR3 extends over 13 amino acids. V was trimmed by 6 bases and J by 1 base, leaving 10 bases between them.

The gene calls are TRBV19 and TRBJ1-3; a weak D match, TRBD1 (5 bases). Germline V gene data show CDR1 as LNHDA and CDR2 as SQIVND (reference sequence). V was clipped by 5 bases and J by 7 bases, with 18 bases between them. This CDR3 comprises 15 residues. The CDR3 protein is CASSFPGTAGNTIYF. CDR3 DNA: TGTGCCAGTAGTTTTCCCGGGACGGCGGGGAACACCATATATTTT.

The chain recombines TRBV7-2 with TRBJ1-6, with TRBD1 matching 9 bases. The J segment lost 10 bases and the V segment lost 5 bases, leaving 6 bases of the junction unmatched. The CDR3 consists of 14 residues. The germline V gene encodes CDR1 SGHTA and CDR2 FQGNSA. CDR3: CASSGDRGTSPLHF. In DNA form, the CDR3 reads TGTGCCAGCAGCGGCGACAGGGGGACGTCACCCCTCCACTTT.

The genes are TRBV7-9 and TRBJ2-1; D is possibly TRBD1 (6 bases). Germline V gene sequence: CDR1 SEHNR, CDR2 FQNEAQ (reference sequence). This CDR3 has 16 residues. Trimming cost V 7 bases and J 2 bases, with 18 bases left between them. As DNA, the CDR3 is TGTGCCAGCACCTACGGCACCGGGACACCCTACAATGAGCAGTTCTTC. The encoded protein is CASTYGTGTPYNEQFF.

The chain employs TRBV5-1 and TRBJ1-6; 9 bases fit TRBD1. The CDR3 is made up of 18 amino acids. Germline CDR1 reads SGHRS; CDR2 reads YFSETQ. V trimming: 3 bases; J trimming: 0 bases; junction bases outside the gene matches: 7. CDR3 region: CASSYADRGNSYNSPLHF. DNA of the CDR3: TGCGCCAGCAGCTATGCGGACAGGGGAAACTCCTATAATTCACCCCTCCACTTT.

This clone was seen once. The chain combines TRBV20-1 with TRBJ2-1, with D perhaps matching TRBD2 (5 bases). Germline V gene lookup returns CDR1 DFQATT and CDR2 SNEGSKA (reference sequence). Trimming shortened V by 3 bases and J by 9 bases, and 9 bases separated the two germline ends. The CDR3 contains 11 residues. The DNA for the CDR3 is TGCAGTGCTAGTTCGAGGGCTGAGCAGTTCTTC. Its protein product is CSASSRAEQFF.

The chain employs TRBV11-2 and TRBJ1-2; possibly TRBD1 for D (5 bases). The CDR3 covers 15 residues. The V and J ends lost 1 base and 0 bases respectively, with 9 bases between them. From germline, CDR1 is SGHAT and CDR2 FQNNGV. CDR3 coding DNA: TGTGCCAGCAGCTTAGCGGGGGATACTAACTATGGCTACACCTTC. It codes for CASSLAGDTNYGYTF.

The chain recombines TRBV7-8 with TRBJ2-7, with TRBD1 matching over 7 bases. V lost 3 bases to trimming and J lost 0 bases; unmatched junction nucleotides: 11. Germline V gene data show CDR1 as SGHVS and CDR2 as FQNEAQ. The CDR3 extends over 17 amino acids. The CDR3 loop reads CASSFFSGTALSYEQYF. The DNA for the CDR3 is TGTGCCAGCAGCTTTTTCTCTGGGACAGCTCTCTCCTACGAGCAGTACTTC.

This clone has more than one count but fewer than ten. V gene TRBV6-5 combines with J gene TRBJ1-1; D uncertain. V lost 6 bases and J lost 1, with 3 bases in between. Germline CDR1 is MNHEY and CDR2 is SVGAGI. CDR3 length: 11 amino acids. This CDR3 is CASSGNTEAFF. Here the CDR3 DNA reads TGTGCCAGCAGCGGGAACACTGAAGCTTTCTTT.

The rearrangement joins TRBV7-2 to TRBJ1-3; tentative D call: TRBD1 (6 bases). V lost 6 bases, J lost 2 bases, and 14 bases lay in between. This CDR3 has 15 residues. Germline loops: CDR1 SGHTA, CDR2 FQGNSA. CDR3 sequence: CASRPVSGAGNTIYF. In nucleotides, the CDR3 is TGTGCCAGCAGACCCGTATCAGGGGCTGGAAACACCATATATTTT. The whole variable domain, remainder taken from reference TRBV7-2 and TRBJ1-3, is GAGVSQSPSNKVTEKGKDVELRCDPISGHTALYWYRQSLGQGLEFLIYFQGNSAPDKSGLPSDRFSAERTGGSVSTLTIQRTQQEDSAVYLCASRPVSGAGNTIYFGEGSWLTVV.

In this sample, this clone turned up many times. The chain combines TRBV5-5 with TRBJ2-7; the match to TRBD1 covers 10 bases. V gave up 6 bases and J gave up 4 bases; unmatched junction bases: 16. The CDR3 extends over 17 amino acids. Per the germline V gene, CDR1 is SGHKS and CDR2 is YYEKEE (reference sequence). The CDR3 here is CASTSYYPGTGEYEQYF. CDR3 DNA sequence: TGTGCCAGCACCAGCTATTACCCCGGGACAGGGGAATACGAGCAGTACTTC.

The V and J genes are TRBV28 and TRBJ2-2; TRBD1 matches at 9 bases. Germline V lookup: CDR1 MDHEN, CDR2 SYDVKM. There are 16 residues in the CDR3. J lost 2 bases, V lost 6 bases, and 7 bases had no gene match. CDR3 loop: CASRPTGGTNTGELFF. The CDR3 DNA reads TGTGCCAGCAGGCCCACAGGGGGCACTAACACCGGGGAGCTGTTTTTT.

The V gene is TRBV2, the J gene TRBJ1-5; D remains ambiguous. CDR1 SNHLY and CDR2 FYNNEI come from the germline V gene. V shed 6 bases and J shed 4 bases, with 13 bases lying between them. The CDR3 has 14 amino acids. In DNA form, the CDR3 reads TGTGCCAGCAGAAGTGGGCCGGTAAATCAGCCCCAGCATTTT. As protein: CASRSGPVNQPQHF. Supplemented by reference TRBV2 and TRBJ1-5, the full variable domain reads EPEVTQTPSHQVTQMGQEVILRCVPISNHLYFYWYRQILGQKVEFLVSFYNNEISEKSEIFDDQFSVERPDGSNFTLKIRSTKLEDSAMYFCASRSGPVNQPQHFGDGTRLSIL.

V is TRBV28 and J is TRBJ2-1; tentative D call: TRBD1 (6 bases). The germline gives CDR1 MDHEN, CDR2 SYDVKM. The V end was cut by 5 bases, the J end by 8 bases, with 16 bases between. CDR3 size: 14 residues. DNA for the CDR3: TGTGCCAGCAGTGGGATCAGGGGTTTGGATGAGCAGTTCTTC. Translating gives CASSGIRGLDEQFF.

The rearrangement joins TRBV2 to TRBJ2-3; 14 nucleotides agree with TRBD2. This CDR3 comprises 16 residues. Germline V gene sequence: CDR1 SNHLY, CDR2 FYNNEI. The junction had 5 bases not matched to a gene; V was cut back by 6 bases and J by 3 bases. DNA for the CDR3: TGTGCCAGCAGCGAGAGGACTAGCGGGGGGACAGATACGCAGTATTTT. Translating gives CASSERTSGGTDTQYF.

The chain joins TRBV10-3 to TRBJ2-7; 7 positions agree with TRBD2. V lost 3 bases and J lost 3; bases outside the gene matches: 5. The germline CDR1 and CDR2 sequences are ENHRY and SYGVKD. The CDR3 spans 14 residues. The CDR3 region has the DNA TGTGCCATCAGTGACAGTAGCGGGCTCTACGAGCAGTACTTC. It codes for CAISDSSGLYEQYF.

This clone was observed once. This chain joins TRBV4-2 and TRBJ1-2; D is ambiguous. The CDR3 length is 14 residues. The germline V gene encodes CDR1 LGHNA and CDR2 YNFKEQ. The V end lost 2 bases, the J end lost 1 base, and 8 bases lay between the germline ends. In DNA form, the CDR3 reads TGTGCCAGCAGCCAACCTCAGGATAACTATGGCTACACCTTC. This codes for CASSQPQDNYGYTF.

The chain has TRBV2 and TRBJ2-5; 7 nucleotides line up with TRBD2. With 6 bases clipped from V and 9 bases from J, the junction kept 16 bases outside the gene matches. This CDR3 has 15 residues. Germline CDR1 reads SNHLY; CDR2 reads FYNNEI. The CDR3 DNA sequence: TGTGCCAGCAGGGATGGACTAGGGCCACAAGGGGCCCAGTACTTC. It yields the protein CASRDGLGPQGAQYF.

This chain joins TRBV6-5 and TRBJ1-2; D ambiguous. The CDR3 is 13 residues long. The ends were cut back, 4 bases at V and 2 bases at J, with 8 bases in the middle. Germline V gene sequence: CDR1 MNHEY, CDR2 SVGAGI. The CDR3 reads CASSFGRNYGYTF. DNA for the CDR3: TGTGCCAGCAGTTTCGGCAGGAACTATGGCTACACCTTC.

The rearrangement joins TRBV27 to TRBJ2-7, with 14 bases matching TRBD2. In germline, CDR1 is MNHEY, CDR2 SMNVEV (reference sequence). J lost 6 bases, V lost 5 bases, and 9 bases had no gene match. This CDR3 contains 16 residues. The CDR3 region is CASSPGLAGAGAEQYF. CDR3 nucleotide sequence: TGTGCCAGCAGTCCGGGACTAGCGGGAGCAGGAGCCGAGCAGTACTTC.

This clone occurred a few times. V is TRBV28 and J is TRBJ1-4, with D possibly TRBD1 on 5 matching bases. The V gene lost 3 bases and the J gene lost 8 bases, with 13 bases spanning the gap. The length of the CDR3 is 14 residues. Germline V CDR1 and CDR2: MDHEN, SYDVKM. The CDR3 DNA reads as TGTGCCAGCAGTTTTCGGCAGGGAAAAGAAAAACTGTTTTTT. Amino acid sequence: CASSFRQGKEKLFF.

This chain uses TRBV19 with TRBJ1-2; the match to TRBD1 covers 8 bases. Looked up from germline, CDR1 is LNHDA and CDR2 is SQIVND (reference sequence). The CDR3 is 15 amino acids. The V and J ends lost 3 bases and 8 bases, in that order; junction bases with no gene match: 11. The DNA for the CDR3 is TGTGCCAGTAGTATCCTCGTGGGACAGGCGACGGGCTACACCTTC. Translation: CASSILVGQATGYTF. Combining the CDR3 with reference TRBV19 and TRBJ1-2 gives the whole variable domain DGGITQSPKYLFRKEGQNVTLSCEQNLNHDAMYWYRQDPGQGLRLIYYSQIVNDFQKGDIAEGYSVSREKKESFPLTVTSAQKNPTAFYLCASSILVGQATGYTFGSGTRLTVV.

This chain connects TRBV6-1 to TRBJ2-1; 10 bases fit TRBD1. Trimming at V came to 3 bases and at J to 7 bases, leaving 9 bases not matched to a gene. This CDR3 is built from 16 residues. Germline lookup yields CDR1 MNHNS and CDR2 SASEGT. DNA for the CDR3: TGTGCCAGCAGTGACGGGACAGGGGAGCTTTCGAATGAGCAGTTCTTC. It is translated as CASSDGTGELSNEQFF.